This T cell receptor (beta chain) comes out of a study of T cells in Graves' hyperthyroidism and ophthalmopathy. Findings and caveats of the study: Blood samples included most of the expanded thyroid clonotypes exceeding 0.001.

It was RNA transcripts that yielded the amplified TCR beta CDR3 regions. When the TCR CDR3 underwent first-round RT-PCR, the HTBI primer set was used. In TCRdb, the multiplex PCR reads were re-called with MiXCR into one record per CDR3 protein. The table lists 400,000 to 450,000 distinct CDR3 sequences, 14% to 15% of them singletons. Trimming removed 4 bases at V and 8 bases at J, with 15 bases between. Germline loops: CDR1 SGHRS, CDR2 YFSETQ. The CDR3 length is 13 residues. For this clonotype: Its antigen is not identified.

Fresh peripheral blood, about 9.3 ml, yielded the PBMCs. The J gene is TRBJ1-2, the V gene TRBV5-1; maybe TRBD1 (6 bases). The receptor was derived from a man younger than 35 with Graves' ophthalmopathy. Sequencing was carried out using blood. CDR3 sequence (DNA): TGCGCCAGCAGCCTATCCGGGACATGGGGCTACACCTTC. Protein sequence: CASSLSGTWGYTF.